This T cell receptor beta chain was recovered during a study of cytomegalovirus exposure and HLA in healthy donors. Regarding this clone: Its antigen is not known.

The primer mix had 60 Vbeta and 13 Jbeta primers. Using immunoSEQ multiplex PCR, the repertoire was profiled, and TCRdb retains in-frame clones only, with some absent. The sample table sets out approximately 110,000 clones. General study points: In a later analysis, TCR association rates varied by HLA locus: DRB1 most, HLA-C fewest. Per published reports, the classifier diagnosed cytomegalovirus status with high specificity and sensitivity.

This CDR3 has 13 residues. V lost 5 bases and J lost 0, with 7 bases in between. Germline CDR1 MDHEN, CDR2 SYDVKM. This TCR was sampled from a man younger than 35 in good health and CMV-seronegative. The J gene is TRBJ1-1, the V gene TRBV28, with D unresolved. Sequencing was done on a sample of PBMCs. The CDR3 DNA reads TGTGCCAGCAGTAGCGGGGTGAACACTGAAGCTTTCTTT. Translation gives CASSSGVNTEAFF. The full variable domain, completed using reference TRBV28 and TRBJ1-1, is DVKVTQSSRYLVKRTGEKVFLECVQDMDHENMFWYRQDPGLGLRLIYFSYDVKMKEKGDIPEGYSVSREKKERFSLILESASTNQTSMYLCASSSGVNTEAFFGQGTRLTVV.